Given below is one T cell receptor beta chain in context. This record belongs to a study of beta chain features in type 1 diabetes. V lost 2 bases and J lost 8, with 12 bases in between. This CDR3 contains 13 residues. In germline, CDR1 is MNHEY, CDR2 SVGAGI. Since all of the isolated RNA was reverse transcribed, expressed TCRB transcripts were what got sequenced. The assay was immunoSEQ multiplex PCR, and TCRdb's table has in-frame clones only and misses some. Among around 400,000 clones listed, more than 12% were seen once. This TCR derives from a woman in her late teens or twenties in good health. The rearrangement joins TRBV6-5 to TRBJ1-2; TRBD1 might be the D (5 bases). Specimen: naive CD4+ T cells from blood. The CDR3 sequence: CASSYAQGGGYTF. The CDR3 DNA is TGTGCCAGCAGTTACGCCCAGGGAGGAGGCTACACCTTC.